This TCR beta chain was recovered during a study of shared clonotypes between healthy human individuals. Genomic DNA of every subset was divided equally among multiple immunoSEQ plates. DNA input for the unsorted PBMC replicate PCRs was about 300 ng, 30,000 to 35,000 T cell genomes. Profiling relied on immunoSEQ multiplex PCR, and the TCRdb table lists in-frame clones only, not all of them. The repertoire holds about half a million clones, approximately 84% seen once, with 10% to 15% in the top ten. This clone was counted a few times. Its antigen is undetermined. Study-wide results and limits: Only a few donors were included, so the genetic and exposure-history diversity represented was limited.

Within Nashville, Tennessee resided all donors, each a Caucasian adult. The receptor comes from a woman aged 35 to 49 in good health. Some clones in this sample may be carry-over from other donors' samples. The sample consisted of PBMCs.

The CDR3 reads CSARRGEAFF. For the CDR3, the DNA is TGCAGTGCCCGGCGGGGTGAAGCTTTCTTT. This chain links TRBV20-1 with TRBJ1-1; D uncertain. Trimming took 6 bases from V and 7 from J, leaving 9 bases between them. This CDR3 is 10 amino acids long. In germline, CDR1 is DFQATT, CDR2 SNEGSKA (reference sequence).